Each of the 16 T cell receptor beta chains below was sequenced from the same sample in a study of technical replicates of blood from several donors. Sequencing was performed with immunoSEQ multiplex PCR; in TCRdb, only in-frame clones are kept and a portion is missing. The data contain approximately 85,000 clones, over 85% of them seen just once; the ten biggest clones take up 0.2% to 0.3%. Source material: T cells isolated from PBMCs. These receptors all come from a human donor in good health.

The chain carries TRBV4-1 and TRBJ2-5; 8 bases fit TRBD1. The V and J ends lost 3 bases and 0 bases, in that order; junction bases with no gene match: 3. This CDR3 is 15 amino acids long. The germline gives CDR1 MGHRA, CDR2 YSYEKL. The DNA for the CDR3 is TGCGCCAGCAGCCAGACAGGGGCGTACCAAGAGACCCAGTACTTC. Amino acids: CASSQTGAYQETQYF.

The table lists this clone with a few counts. The rearrangement links TRBV10-1 to TRBJ2-2; 8 nucleotides agree with TRBD1. The CDR3 is 14 residues long. V gave up 8 bases and J gave up 1 base; unmatched junction bases: 3. The germline V gene encodes CDR1 WNHNN and CDR2 SYGVQD (reference sequence). The CDR3 DNA follows: TGCGCCAGCTCCACAGGGGGGAACACCGGGGAGCTGTTTTTT. Residues: CASSTGGNTGELFF.

The rearrangement links TRBV7-9 to TRBJ1-1; 9 bases are a match to TRBD1. Germline values: CDR1 SEHNR, CDR2 FQNEAQ (reference sequence). V gave up 0 bases and J gave up 1 base; unmatched junction bases: 12. The CDR3 has 19 residues. The CDR3: CASSLAGGDRAVWNTEAFF. CDR3 bases: TGTGCCAGCAGCTTAGCAGGGGGGGACAGGGCTGTCTGGAACACTGAAGCTTTCTTT.

This sequence joins TRBV19 and TRBJ2-2, with D maybe TRBD1 (7 bases). Deletions cut 9 bases from V and 1 base from J, with 12 bases between. Germline CDR1 and CDR2: LNHDA and SQIVND (reference sequence). CDR3 size: 14 residues. CDR3 sequence reads: CASRQGGNTGELFF. DNA for the CDR3: TGTGCCAGCCGGCAGGGGGGGAACACCGGGGAGCTGTTTTTT.

The chain links TRBV28 to TRBJ1-2, with 11 positions matching TRBD1. V lost 5 bases to trimming and J lost 0 bases; unmatched junction nucleotides: 8. This CDR3 comprises 17 residues. The germline V gene encodes CDR1 MDHEN and CDR2 SYDVKM. The CDR3 here is CASSTRDRGAANYGYTF. Here the CDR3 DNA reads TGTGCCAGCAGTACCCGGGACAGGGGGGCAGCTAACTATGGCTACACCTTC.

V gene TRBV6-1 combines with J gene TRBJ2-1; D is unclear. With 8 bases removed from V and 9 bases from J, the gap between germline ends came to 14 bases. The germline V gene encodes CDR1 MNHNS and CDR2 SASEGT. CDR3 length equals 12 residues. As DNA, the CDR3 is TGTGCCAGCTTGTTAGCTTTGGCTGAGCAGTTCTTC. Translated: CASLLALAEQFF.

The rearrangement links TRBV28 to TRBJ1-1, with D hard to call. The length of the CDR3 is 15 residues. Looked up from germline, CDR1 is MDHEN and CDR2 is SYDVKM. V was cut by 5 bases and J by 0 bases, with 13 bases left in between. The CDR3 loop reads CASSLPYQMNTEAFF. CDR3 bases: TGTGCCAGCAGTCTCCCCTATCAAATGAACACTGAAGCTTTCTTT.

The V call is TRBV29-1, the J call TRBJ1-4, with D possibly matching TRBD1 (6 bases). Germline V gene sequence: CDR1 SQVTM, CDR2 ANQGSEA. V was pared by 6 bases and J by 5 bases, with 16 bases between. The CDR3 contains 14 residues. The DNA of the CDR3 is TGCAGCGTCTTAGGGGGGGGCACAAATGAAAAACTGTTTTTT. It is translated as CSVLGGGTNEKLFF.

V and J are TRBV4-1 and TRBJ2-7; 8 bases align to TRBD1. This CDR3 contains 16 residues. The trim removed 4 bases at V and 0 bases at J, leaving 8 bases unmatched. Germline V CDR1 and CDR2: MGHRA, YSYEKL. The CDR3 DNA is TGCGCCAGCAGCCCAGTTGGGACAGGTTCCTCCTACGAGCAGTACTTC. It translates to CASSPVGTGSSYEQYF.

V usage is TRBV4-1 and J usage is TRBJ2-3; D remains ambiguous. With 0 bases removed from V and 0 bases from J, the gap between germline ends came to 19 bases. The CDR3 has 19 residues. CDR1 is MGHRA, CDR2 YSYEKL, per germline. The CDR3 sequence is CASSQDREPDTYSTDTQYF. CDR3 DNA sequence: TGCGCCAGCAGCCAAGATCGCGAACCCGATACCTATAGCACAGATACGCAGTATTTT.

This clone was recorded once. V and J are TRBV29-1 and TRBJ2-5; 11 positions agree with TRBD1. The length of the CDR3 is 15 residues. V dropped 4 bases and J dropped 3; count of bases not matched to a gene: 7. Germline V CDR1 and CDR2: SQVTM, ANQGSEA. CDR3 sequence reads: CSVAPWDRGEETQYF. The CDR3, as DNA: TGCAGCGTTGCCCCTTGGGACAGGGGGGAAGAGACCCAGTACTTC.

V and J are TRBV4-1 and TRBJ1-5; TRBD1 matches at 9 bases. V lost 2 bases to trimming and J lost 2 bases; unmatched junction nucleotides: 19. The CDR3 totals 21 residues. Germline V gene data show CDR1 as MGHRA and CDR2 as YSYEKL. The CDR3 DNA reads TGCGCCAGCAGCCAAACAAAGGCCGGGACAGGGAGCGTAGTGGGCAATCAGCCCCAGCATTTT. This gives the protein CASSQTKAGTGSVVGNQPQHF.

The rearrangement joins TRBV4-1 to TRBJ2-3; 8 bases match TRBD2. Germline V CDR1 and CDR2: MGHRA, YSYEKL. V dropped 8 bases and J dropped 0; count of bases not matched to a gene: 13. There are 17 residues in the CDR3. CDR3 in DNA: TGCGCCAGCCTTGACAGGCCCAGCGGGAGAAGCACAGATACGCAGTATTTT. Protein sequence: CASLDRPSGRSTDTQYF.

The gene calls are TRBV5-4 and TRBJ2-1; D possibly corresponds to TRBD2 (7 bases). CDR1 SGHNT and CDR2 YYREEE come from the germline V gene (reference sequence). The CDR3 consists of 16 residues. Trimming pared 1 base from V and 4 bases from J, leaving 15 bases between. The CDR3 sequence: CASSLRGGGLYNEQFF. The CDR3 DNA sequence: TGTGCCAGCAGCTTGAGAGGGGGAGGGCTATACAATGAGCAGTTCTTC.

The CDR3 loop reads CASSPGLAGRTDTQYF. CDR3 nucleotide sequence: TGTGCCAGCTCACCAGGGCTAGCGGGACGCACAGATACGCAGTATTTT. The chain links TRBV18 to TRBJ2-3; TRBD2 matches at 9 bases. The V gene's germline CDR1 is KGHSH and CDR2 LQKENI. V lost 2 bases to trimming and J lost 1 base; unmatched junction nucleotides: 4. The CDR3 has 16 amino acids.

The CDR3 DNA is TGTGCCAGCAGTGTTGGCGTAGGGGGCTCTGGGGCCAACGTCCTGACTTTC. Translating it yields CASSVGVGGSGANVLTF. V is TRBV6-4 and J is TRBJ2-6; D is perhaps TRBD1 (6 bases). From germline, CDR1 is MRHNA and CDR2 SNTAGT. V lost 4 bases and J 0 bases, leaving 13 bases between the germline ends. The CDR3 loop spans 17 amino acids.